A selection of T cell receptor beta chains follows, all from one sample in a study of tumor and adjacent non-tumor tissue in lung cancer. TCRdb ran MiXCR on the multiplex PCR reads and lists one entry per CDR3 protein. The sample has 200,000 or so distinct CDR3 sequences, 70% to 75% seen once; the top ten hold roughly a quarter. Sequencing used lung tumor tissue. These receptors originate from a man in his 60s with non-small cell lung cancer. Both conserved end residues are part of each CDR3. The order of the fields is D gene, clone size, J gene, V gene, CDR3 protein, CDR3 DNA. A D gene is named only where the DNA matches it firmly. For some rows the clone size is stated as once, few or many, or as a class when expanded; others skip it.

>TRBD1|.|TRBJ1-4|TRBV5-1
CASRLDRVDSGTNEKLFF
TGCGCCAGCAGACTAGACAGGGTCGACAGTGGAACTAATGAAAAACTGTTTTTT
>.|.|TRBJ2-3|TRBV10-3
CAISDERMGYF
TGTGCCATCAGTGATGAGCGGATGGGGTATTTT
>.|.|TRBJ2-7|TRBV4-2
CASSQGTLSSYEEHF
TGCGCCAGCAGCCAAGGGACGTTGAGCTCCTACGAGGAGCACTTC
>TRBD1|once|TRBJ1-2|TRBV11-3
CSSSVGQGYGYTF
TGTTCCAGCAGCGTGGGACAGGGGTATGGTTACACCTTC
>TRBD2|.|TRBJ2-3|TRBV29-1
CSVTSGIGVDTQYF
TGCAGCGTGACTAGCGGGATTGGAGTAGATACGCAGTATTTT
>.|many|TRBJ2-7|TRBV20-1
CSAEDRTTYYEQYF
TGCAGTGCTGAAGACAGGACCACCTACTACGAGCAGTACTTC
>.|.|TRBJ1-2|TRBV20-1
CSTRGRGRVTGLYTNYGYTF
TGCAGTACTAGAGGCCGAGGGCGCGTGACAGGACTATATACTAACTATGGCTACACCTTC
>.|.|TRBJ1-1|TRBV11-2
CASILASSRAGVKTEAFF
TGTGCCAGTATCTTAGCATCGTCGAGGGCGGGGGTAAAGACTGAAGCTTTCTTT
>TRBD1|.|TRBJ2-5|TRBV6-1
CASRPTGEESQYF
TGTGCCAGCAGACCGACAGGGGAAGAGAGCCAGTACTTC
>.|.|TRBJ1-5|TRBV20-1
CSARALGDRPQHF
TGCAGTGCTAGAGCACTGGGGGACCGGCCCCAACATTTT
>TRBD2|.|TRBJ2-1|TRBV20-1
CSANGGEISSNEQFF
TGCAGTGCAAATGGGGGGGAAATTTCTAGTAATGAGCAGTTCTTC
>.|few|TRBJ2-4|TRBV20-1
CSAVSGLGGLAKNIQYF
TGCAGTGCTGTCTCCGGTTTAGGGGGACTAGCCAAAAACATTCAGTACTTC
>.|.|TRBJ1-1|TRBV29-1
CSVGRPMNTEAFF
TGCAGCGTTGGCCGGCCTATGAACACTGAAGCTTTCTTT
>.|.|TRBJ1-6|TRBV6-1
CANSEVRTYSPLHF
TGTGCGAACAGTGAAGTTAGAACGTATTCACCCCTCCACTTT
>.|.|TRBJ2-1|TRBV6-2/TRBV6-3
CASTPPATSWSYNEQLF
TGTGCCAGCACCCCCCCAGCGACTAGTTGGTCCTACAATGAGCAGTTATTC
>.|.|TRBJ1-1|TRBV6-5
CVSRAHRDTEAFF
TGTGTCAGCAGGGCACATCGGGACACTGAAGCTTTCTTT
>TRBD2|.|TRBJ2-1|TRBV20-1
CSANPRTSGGDNEQFF
TGCAGTGCCAACCCTCGGACTAGCGGGGGGGACAATGAACAGTTCTTC
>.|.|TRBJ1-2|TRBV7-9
CANSPPGAFDCNYGYTF
TGTGCCAACAGCCCTCCCGGGGCGTTTGACTGTAACTATGGCTACACCTTC
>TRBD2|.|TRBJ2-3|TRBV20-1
CSARDISGVVDTQYF
TGCAGTGCTAGAGATATCAGCGGGGTTGTAGATACGCAGTATTTT
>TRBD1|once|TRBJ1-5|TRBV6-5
CASGGQGGNQPLHF
TGTGCCAGCGGAGGACAGGGCGGCAATCAGCCCCTGCATTTT
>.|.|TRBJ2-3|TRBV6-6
CVSSPGTGGRTDTQCF
TGTGTCAGTAGTCCCGGGACCGGGGGGCGCACAGATACGCAGTGTTTT
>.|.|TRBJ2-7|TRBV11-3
CASSVEQGYKQYF
TGTGCCAGCAGCGTCGAACAGGGCTACAAGCAGTACTTC
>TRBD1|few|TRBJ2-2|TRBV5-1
CASSLVWTGNTGELFF
TGCGCCAGCAGCTTGGTTTGGACAGGGAACACCGGGGAGCTGTTTTTT
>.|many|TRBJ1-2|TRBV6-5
CATLGQNDGYTF
TGTGCCACCCTCGGACAGAATGATGGCTACACCTTC
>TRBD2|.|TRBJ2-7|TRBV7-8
CASSLASTSGYEQYF
TGTGCCAGTAGCTTAGCGTCGACTAGCGGCTACGAGCAGTACTTC
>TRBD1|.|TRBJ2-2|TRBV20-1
CSASDRVQSGELFF
TGCAGTGCCAGTGACAGGGTTCAGTCAGGGGAGCTGTTTTTT
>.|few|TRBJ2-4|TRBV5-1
CASSLASANLNIQYF
TGCGCCAGCAGCTTGGCCTCCGCGAATTTAAACATTCAGTACTTC
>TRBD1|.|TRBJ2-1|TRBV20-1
CSASPGTGLSEQFF
TGCAGTGCTAGTCCCGGGACAGGATTAAGTGAGCAGTTCTTC
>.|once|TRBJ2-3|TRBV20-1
CSAGLGGPRSDTQYF
TGCAGTGCTGGGCTGGGGGGCCCACGATCAGATACGCAGTACTTT
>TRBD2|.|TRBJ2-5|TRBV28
CASSQVPSGGIAVETQYF
TGTGCCAGCAGTCAGGTCCCTAGCGGGGGGATCGCAGTGGAGACCCAGTACTTC